The 5 T cell receptor beta chains given below trace back to one sample, sequenced in a study of identical twins. MiXCR, run by TCRdb on the 5' RACE reads, gives a single entry per CDR3 protein. The table lists 550,000 to 700,000 distinct CDR3 sequences, 21% of them singletons, with more than 4% in the top ten. These data were also reused for a study on T cells expressing NK-cell markers.

Sequenced material: PBMCs. The receptors come from a woman under 30 in good health.

This clonotype was seen at least ten times. This chain uses TRBV5-1 with TRBJ2-7; maybe TRBD1 (5 bases). Trimming removed 4 bases at V and 0 bases at J, with 11 bases between. Germline lookup yields CDR1 SGHRS and CDR2 YFSETQ. CDR3 length: 14 residues. The CDR3 spells CASSIRGDSYEQYF. The CDR3 DNA follows: TGCGCCAGCAGCATAAGGGGCGACTCCTACGAGCAGTACTTC. Drawing the rest from reference TRBV5-1 and TRBJ2-7, the complete variable domain is KAGVTQTPRYLIKTRGQQVTLSCSPISGHRSVSWYQQTPGQGLQFLFEYFSETQRNKGNFPGRFSGRQFSNSRSEMNVSTLELGDSALYLCASSIRGDSYEQYFGPGTRLTVT.

V usage is TRBV7-6 and J usage is TRBJ2-1, with 8 bases fitting TRBD2. The CDR3 has 14 amino acids. Germline trimming cut 1 base from V and 8 bases from J; bases unmatched to any gene: 4. Germline CDR1 reads SGHVS; CDR2 reads FNYEAQ. The CDR3 DNA reads as TGTGCCAGCAGCTTAGGCTCGGGGGGGCATGAGCAGTTCTTC. It encodes CASSLGSGGHEQFF.

This clonotype was seen a few times. CDR3 protein: CASSLGTGKRETQYF. Here the CDR3 DNA reads TGTGCCAGCAGTTTAGGTACGGGCAAGCGAGAGACCCAGTACTTC. This chain uses TRBV12-3 or TRBV12-4 with TRBJ2-5; no clear D. The CDR3 length is 15 residues. V shed 1 base and J shed 4 bases, with 13 bases lying between them.

This clonotype has at least ten counts. The V gene is TRBV20-1, the J gene TRBJ2-3, with 10 positions matching TRBD2. Per germline, CDR1 DFQATT and CDR2 SNEGSKA (reference sequence). Unmatched junction bases numbered 4, after V lost 4 bases and J lost 6 bases. The CDR3 totals 13 residues. This CDR3 reads CSAILSGRDTQYF. CDR3 DNA: TGCAGTGCTATTCTTAGCGGGAGGGATACGCAGTATTTT.

The chain uses TRBV20-1 and TRBJ2-5, with TRBD2 as a possible D gene (6 bases). Germline CDR1 and CDR2: DFQATT and SNEGSKA (reference sequence). The germline V and J ends were trimmed by 4 bases and 5 bases, with 11 bases remaining between them. This CDR3 is 12 amino acids long. DNA of the CDR3: TGCAGTGCTACCCGGGAGCGGGAGACCCAGTACTTC. The encoded protein is CSATRERETQYF.